A single sample gave rise to the 9 T cell receptor beta chains below, sequenced in a study of human T cells and chemical hapten exposure. Time point specified: patch test 2, 6 weeks after DPC sensitization. Treatment: therapeutic diphenylcyclopropenone sensitization with weekly scalp DPC. TCRdb re-called the RACE reads through MiXCR, storing one row per CDR3 protein. The table has roughly 96,000 distinct CDR3 sequences, over 7.5% seen once. The sample consisted of whole blood, taken in connection with sensitization to the hapten diphenylcyclopropenone (DPC). All receptors derive from a woman in her 40s with alopecia areata. Some clones in this sample may be carry-over from other donors' samples.

This clonotype was detected many times. The chain joins TRBV4-3 to TRBJ2-1; TRBD2 matches 9 bases. Germline loops: CDR1 LGHNA, CDR2 YSLEER. This CDR3 is 15 amino acids long. Germline trimming cut 7 bases from V and 10 bases from J; bases unmatched to any gene: 14. The CDR3 is CASTLAYSGSWEQFF. The CDR3 coding sequence is TGCGCCAGCACCCTCGCCTATAGCGGGAGTTGGGAGCAGTTCTTC.

The chain joins TRBV4-1 to TRBJ2-4, with D maybe TRBD1 (6 bases). The V end was cut by 4 bases, the J end by 4 bases, with 17 bases between. CDR1 MGHRA and CDR2 YSYEKL come from the germline V gene. The CDR3 consists of 16 residues. The CDR3 nucleotides read TGCGCCAGCAGCCGAGTACCAGGGCAGGGGAAAAACATTCAGTACTTC. Protein sequence: CASSRVPGQGKNIQYF.

This clonotype was recorded many times. The J gene is TRBJ2-2, the V gene TRBV5-3; 9 nucleotides align to TRBD2. TRBV5-3 belongs to the ORF category, with a function that is uncertain. The CDR3 spans 16 residues. With V trimmed by 4 bases and J by 5 bases, 9 bases remained unmatched. This CDR3 reads CARSPSAGGPTGELFF. The CDR3 coding sequence is TGTGCCAGAAGCCCCTCGGCGGGAGGGCCAACCGGGGAGCTGTTTTTT.

The table lists this clonotype with a few counts. The chain is built from TRBV29-1 and TRBJ2-3; D might be TRBD1 (6 bases). Germline assignment: CDR1 SQVTM and CDR2 ANQGSEA. V was trimmed by 4 bases and J by 1 base, leaving 18 bases between them. The CDR3 consists of 16 residues. The CDR3 region is CSVGSDIRQGTDTQYF. The CDR3 DNA sequence: TGCAGCGTTGGAAGCGACATCCGACAGGGCACAGATACGCAGTATTTT.

This clonotype was seen many times. The chain carries TRBV9 and TRBJ2-5, with D unresolved. V was shortened by 7 bases and J by 4 bases, with 11 bases between the two germline ends. Germline CDR1 reads SGDLS; CDR2 reads YYNGEE. The CDR3 has 12 residues. CDR3 sequence: CASGLGGETQYF. DNA for the CDR3: TGTGCCAGCGGGTTGGGTGGAGAGACCCAGTACTTC.

The gene calls are TRBV29-1 and TRBJ2-7; D not certain. The length of the CDR3 is 13 residues. From germline, CDR1 is SQVTM and CDR2 ANQGSEA. V gave up 3 bases and J gave up 1 base, with 10 bases separating them. The CDR3 nucleotides read TGCAGCGTTGAGGCAGCCATTTCCTACGAGCAGTACTTC. This encodes CSVEAAISYEQYF.

V gene TRBV24-1 combines with J gene TRBJ2-1; D remains ambiguous. CDR3 length: 18 residues. V lost 3 bases to trimming and J lost 2 bases, with 19 bases between them. Per germline, CDR1 KGHDR and CDR2 SFDVKD. CDR3 in DNA: TGTGCCACCAGTGATCCCTCGGGCCCGGGTTCTGCCTACAATGAGCAGTTCTTC. Protein sequence: CATSDPSGPGSAYNEQFF.

This clonotype was found many times. The chain has TRBV12-3 or TRBV12-4 and TRBJ2-1; a possible D gene is TRBD1 (6 bases). The CDR3 is 15 residues long. V dropped 5 bases and J dropped 0 bases, with 11 bases sitting between them. The CDR3 spells CASSPGADSYNEQFF. The CDR3 nucleotides are TGTGCCAGCAGTCCAGGGGCAGACTCCTACAATGAGCAGTTCTTC.

This clonotype was counted at least ten times. This chain connects TRBV12-3 or TRBV12-4 to TRBJ1-5; tentatively, D is TRBD1 (5 bases). The V gene lost 5 bases and the J gene lost 2 bases, with 13 bases spanning the gap. CDR3 length: 15 amino acids. In DNA form, the CDR3 reads TGTGCCAGCAGTCCCTATAGACAGCGCAATCAGCCCCAGCATTTT. It is translated as CASSPYRQRNQPQHF.